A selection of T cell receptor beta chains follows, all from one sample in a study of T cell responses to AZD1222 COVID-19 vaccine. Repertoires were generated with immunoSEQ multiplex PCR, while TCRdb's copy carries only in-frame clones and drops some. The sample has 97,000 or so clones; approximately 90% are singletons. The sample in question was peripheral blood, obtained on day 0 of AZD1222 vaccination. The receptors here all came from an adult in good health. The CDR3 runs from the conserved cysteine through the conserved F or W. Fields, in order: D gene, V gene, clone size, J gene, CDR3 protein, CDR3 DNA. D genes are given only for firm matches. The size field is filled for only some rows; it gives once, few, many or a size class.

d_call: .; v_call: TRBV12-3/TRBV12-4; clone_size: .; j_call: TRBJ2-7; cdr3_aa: CASSLGRVEQYF; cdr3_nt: TGTGCCAGCAGTTTAGGGCGGGTCGAGCAGTACTTC
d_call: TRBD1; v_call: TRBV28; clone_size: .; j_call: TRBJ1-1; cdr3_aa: CASSSWTGGKSGTEAFF; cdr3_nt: TGTGCCAGCAGTTCATGGACAGGGGGCAAGTCTGGGACTGAAGCTTTCTTT
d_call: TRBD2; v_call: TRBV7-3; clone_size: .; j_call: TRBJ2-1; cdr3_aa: CASSLVSVAGGNEQFF; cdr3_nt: TGTGCCAGCAGCTTAGTGTCGGTAGCGGGAGGGAATGAGCAGTTCTTC
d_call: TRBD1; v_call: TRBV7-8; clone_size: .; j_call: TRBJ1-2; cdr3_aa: CASSSSGQGGGYTF; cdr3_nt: TGTGCCAGCAGCTCCTCGGGACAGGGGGGCGGCTACACCTTC
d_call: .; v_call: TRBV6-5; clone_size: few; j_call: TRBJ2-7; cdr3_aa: CASSYRRSSYEQYF; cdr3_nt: TGTGCCAGCAGTTACAGGCGCAGCTCCTACGAGCAGTACTTC
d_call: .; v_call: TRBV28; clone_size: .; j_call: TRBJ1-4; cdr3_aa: CASSRDPTNEKLFF; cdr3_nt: TGTGCCAGCAGTAGAGATCCAACTAATGAAAAACTGTTTTTT
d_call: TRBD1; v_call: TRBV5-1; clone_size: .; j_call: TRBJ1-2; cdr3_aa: CASSLAFSGTGDYGYTF; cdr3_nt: TGCGCCAGCAGCTTGGCCTTCAGTGGGACAGGGGACTATGGCTACACCTTC
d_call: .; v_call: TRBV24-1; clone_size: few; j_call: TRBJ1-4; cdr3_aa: CATSDPSGESEKLFF; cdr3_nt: TGTGCCACCAGTGATCCCTCAGGGGAGAGCGAAAAACTGTTTTTT
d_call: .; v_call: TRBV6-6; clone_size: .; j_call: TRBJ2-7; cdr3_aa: CASTPPSNEQYF; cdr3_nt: TGTGCCAGCACCCCCCCCAGCAACGAGCAGTACTTC
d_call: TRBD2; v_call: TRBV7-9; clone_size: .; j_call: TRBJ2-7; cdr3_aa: CASSPRTSGRREQYF; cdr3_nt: TGTGCCAGCAGCCCCCGGACTAGCGGGAGACGGGAGCAGTACTTC
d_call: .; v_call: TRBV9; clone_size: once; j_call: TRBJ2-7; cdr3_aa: CASTRTAGSGEQYF; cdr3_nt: TGTGCCAGCACCCGTACAGCAGGAAGTGGCGAGCAGTACTTC
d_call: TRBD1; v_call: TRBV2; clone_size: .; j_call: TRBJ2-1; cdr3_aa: CASSGTGTYNEQFF; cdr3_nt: TGTGCCAGCAGTGGGACAGGTACCTACAATGAGCAGTTCTTC
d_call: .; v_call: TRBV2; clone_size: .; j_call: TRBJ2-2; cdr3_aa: CASSEATSGELFF; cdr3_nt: TGTGCCAGCAGTGAAGCGACGTCCGGGGAGCTGTTTTTT
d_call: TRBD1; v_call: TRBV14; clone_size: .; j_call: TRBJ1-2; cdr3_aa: CASSQETGGSYGYTF; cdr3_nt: TGTGCCAGCAGCCAAGAGACAGGGGGATCCTATGGCTACACCTTC
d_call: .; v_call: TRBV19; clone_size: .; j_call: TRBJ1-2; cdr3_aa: CASTTPYSNYGYTF; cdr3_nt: TGTGCCAGTACAACACCCTACTCCAACTATGGCTACACCTTC
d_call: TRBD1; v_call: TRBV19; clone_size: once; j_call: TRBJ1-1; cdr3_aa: CASSIQGANTEAFF; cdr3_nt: TGTGCCAGTAGTATACAGGGGGCCAACACTGAAGCTTTCTTT
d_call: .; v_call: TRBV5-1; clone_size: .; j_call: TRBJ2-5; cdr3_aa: CASSLGRVGVETQYF; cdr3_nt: TGCGCCAGCAGCTTGGGGAGGGTCGGGGTAGAGACCCAGTACTTC
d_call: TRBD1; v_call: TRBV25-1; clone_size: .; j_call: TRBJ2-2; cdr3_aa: CASSPRGQGPKLFF; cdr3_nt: TGTGCCAGCAGTCCAAGGGGGCAGGGCCCTAAGCTGTTTTTT
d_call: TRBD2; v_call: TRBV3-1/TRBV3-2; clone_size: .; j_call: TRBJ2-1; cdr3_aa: CASSRRGVYNEQFF; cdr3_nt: TGTGCCAGCAGCCGTCGGGGGGTCTACAATGAGCAGTTCTTC
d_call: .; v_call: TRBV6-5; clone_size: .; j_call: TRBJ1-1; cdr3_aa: CASSYSPWGMNTEAFF; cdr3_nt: TGTGCCAGCAGTTACTCGCCCTGGGGGATGAACACTGAAGCTTTCTTT
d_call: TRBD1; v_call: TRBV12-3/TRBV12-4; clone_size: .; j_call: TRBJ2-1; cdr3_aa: CASKQGSYNEQFF; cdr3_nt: TGTGCCAGCAAACAGGGGTCCTACAATGAGCAGTTCTTC
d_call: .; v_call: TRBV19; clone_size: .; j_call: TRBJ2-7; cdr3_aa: CASSIVGGNYEQYF; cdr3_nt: TGTGCCAGTAGTATAGTAGGCGGAAATTACGAGCAGTACTTC
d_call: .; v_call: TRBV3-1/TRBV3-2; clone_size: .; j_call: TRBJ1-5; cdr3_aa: CASSQQRGAVQHF; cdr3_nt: TGTGCCAGCAGCCAACAGCGGGGGGCGGTCCAGCATTTT
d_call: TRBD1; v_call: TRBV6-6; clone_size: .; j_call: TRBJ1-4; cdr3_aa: CAAQGGHATNEKLFF; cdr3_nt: TGTGCGGCCCAGGGGGGCCATGCAACTAATGAAAAACTGTTTTTT
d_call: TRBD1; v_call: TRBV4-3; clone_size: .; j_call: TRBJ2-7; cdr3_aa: CASSQEPRTGQYF; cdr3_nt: TGCGCCAGCAGCCAAGAGCCCCGGACAGGGCAGTACTTC
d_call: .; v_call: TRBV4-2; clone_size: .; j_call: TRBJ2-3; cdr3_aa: CASSQAEGRGTDTQYF; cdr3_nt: TGTGCCAGCAGCCAAGCGGAAGGGCGGGGCACAGATACGCAGTATTTT
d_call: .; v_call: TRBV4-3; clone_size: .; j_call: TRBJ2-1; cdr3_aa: CASSEPSDEQFF; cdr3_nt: TGCGCCAGCAGCGAGCCTTCGGATGAGCAGTTCTTC
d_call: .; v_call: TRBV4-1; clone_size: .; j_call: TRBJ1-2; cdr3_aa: CASSSLKAPRGYTF; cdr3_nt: TGCGCCAGCAGCAGCCTAAAGGCCCCGCGTGGCTACACCTTC
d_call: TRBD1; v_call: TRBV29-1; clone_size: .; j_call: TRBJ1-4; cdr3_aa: CSVEKGTGDEKLFF; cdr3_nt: TGCAGCGTTGAAAAGGGGACAGGGGATGAAAAACTGTTTTTT
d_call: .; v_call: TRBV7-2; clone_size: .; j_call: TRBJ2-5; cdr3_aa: CASSSGTRGRETQYF; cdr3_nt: TGTGCCAGCAGCTCGGGTACCCGGGGGCGGGAGACCCAGTACTTC
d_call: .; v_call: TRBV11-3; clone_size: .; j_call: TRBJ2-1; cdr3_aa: CASSLNVYNEQFF; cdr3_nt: TGTGCCAGCAGTCTTAACGTCTACAATGAGCAGTTCTTC
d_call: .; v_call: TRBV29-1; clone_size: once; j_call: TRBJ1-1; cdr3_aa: CSVDQGGTEAFF; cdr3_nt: TGCAGCGTTGACCAGGGAGGCACTGAAGCTTTCTTT
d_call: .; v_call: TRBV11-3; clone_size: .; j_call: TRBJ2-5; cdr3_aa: CASSLDGGTQYF; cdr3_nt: TGTGCCAGCAGCTTAGATGGGGGGACCCAGTACTTC
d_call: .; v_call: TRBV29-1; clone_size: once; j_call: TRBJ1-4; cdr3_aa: CSANRVTNEKLFF; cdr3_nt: TGCAGCGCAAACAGAGTAACTAATGAAAAACTGTTTTTT
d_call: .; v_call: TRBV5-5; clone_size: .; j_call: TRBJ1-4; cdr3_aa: CASSLGASGEKLFF; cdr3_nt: TGTGCCAGCAGCTTGGGGGCCTCAGGTGAAAAACTGTTTTTT
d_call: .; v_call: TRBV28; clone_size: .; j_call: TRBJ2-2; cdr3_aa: CASSSRAGELFF; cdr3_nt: TGTGCCAGCAGTTCAAGGGCCGGGGAGCTGTTTTTT
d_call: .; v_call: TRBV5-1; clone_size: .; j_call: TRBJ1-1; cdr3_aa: CASSPTVSTEAFF; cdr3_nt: TGCGCCAGCAGCCCGACAGTCTCCACTGAAGCTTTCTTT
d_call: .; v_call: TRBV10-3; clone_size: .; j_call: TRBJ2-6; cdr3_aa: CATRTESGANVLTF; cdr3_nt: TGTGCCACCCGGACGGAGTCTGGGGCCAACGTCCTGACTTTC
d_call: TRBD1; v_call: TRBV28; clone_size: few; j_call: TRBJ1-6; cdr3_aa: CASRTGTAYSPLHF; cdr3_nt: TGTGCCAGCAGAACCGGGACAGCTTATTCACCCCTCCACTTT
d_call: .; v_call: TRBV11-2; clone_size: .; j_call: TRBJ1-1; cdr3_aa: CASSLLGVTEAFF; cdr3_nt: TGTGCCAGCAGCTTACTTGGGGTAACTGAAGCTTTCTTT
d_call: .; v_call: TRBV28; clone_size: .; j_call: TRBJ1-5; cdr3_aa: CASILEGWGRGLNQPQHF; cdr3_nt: TGTGCCAGCATCCTAGAGGGTTGGGGCAGGGGCCTAAATCAGCCCCAGCATTTT
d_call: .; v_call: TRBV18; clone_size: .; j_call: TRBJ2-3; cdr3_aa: CASSPRGADTQYF; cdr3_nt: TGTGCCAGCTCACCACGAGGGGCAGATACGCAGTATTTT
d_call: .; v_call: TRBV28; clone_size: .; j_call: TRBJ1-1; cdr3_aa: CASILSLTGTEAFF; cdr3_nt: TGTGCCAGCATCCTAAGCTTAACGGGGACTGAAGCTTTCTTT
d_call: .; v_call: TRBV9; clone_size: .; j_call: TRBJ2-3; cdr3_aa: CASSVAPDIRTDTQYF; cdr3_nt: TGTGCCAGCAGCGTAGCCCCCGACATCCGCACAGATACGCAGTATTTT
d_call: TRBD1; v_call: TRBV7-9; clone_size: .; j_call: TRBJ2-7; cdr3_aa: CASSTGTGNYEQYF; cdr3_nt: TGTGCCAGCAGCACCGGGACAGGGAACTACGAGCAGTACTTC
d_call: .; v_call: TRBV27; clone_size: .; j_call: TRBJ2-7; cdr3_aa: CASSFVGCEQYF; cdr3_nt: TGTGCCAGCAGTTTCGTTGGCTGCGAGCAGTACTTC
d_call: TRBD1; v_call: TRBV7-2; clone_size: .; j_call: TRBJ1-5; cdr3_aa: CASSQRTGGGQPQHF; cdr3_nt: TGTGCCAGCAGCCAAAGGACAGGGGGCGGTCAGCCCCAGCATTTT
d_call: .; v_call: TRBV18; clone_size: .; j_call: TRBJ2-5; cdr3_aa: CATSGAGRAQETQYF; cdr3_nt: TGTGCCACCTCAGGGGCAGGGAGAGCACAAGAGACCCAGTACTTC
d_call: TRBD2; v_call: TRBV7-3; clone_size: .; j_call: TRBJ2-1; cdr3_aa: CASSPLRLAANNEQFF; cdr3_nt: TGTGCCAGCAGCCCCTTAAGGCTAGCGGCTAACAATGAGCAGTTCTTC
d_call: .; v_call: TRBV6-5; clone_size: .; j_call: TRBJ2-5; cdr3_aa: CASSYSYGVETQYF; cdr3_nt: TGTGCCAGCAGTTACTCGTATGGGGTGGAGACCCAGTACTTC
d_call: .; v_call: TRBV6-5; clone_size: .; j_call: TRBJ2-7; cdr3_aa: CASEVGHRTYEQYF; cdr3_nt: TGTGCCAGCGAAGTGGGACACAGAACCTACGAGCAGTACTTC
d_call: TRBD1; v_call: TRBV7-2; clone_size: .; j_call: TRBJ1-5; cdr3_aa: CASSLRGGGNQPQHF; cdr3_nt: TGTGCCAGCAGCTTGAGAGGGGGCGGGAATCAGCCCCAGCATTTT
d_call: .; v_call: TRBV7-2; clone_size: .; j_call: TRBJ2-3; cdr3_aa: CASSFSGSGTDTQYF; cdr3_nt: TGTGCCAGCAGCTTTTCAGGGTCGGGCACAGATACGCAGTATTTT
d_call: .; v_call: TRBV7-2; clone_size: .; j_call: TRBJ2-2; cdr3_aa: CASTGGPVGTGELFF; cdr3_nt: TGTGCCAGCACGGGGGGCCCCGTCGGCACCGGGGAGCTGTTTTTT
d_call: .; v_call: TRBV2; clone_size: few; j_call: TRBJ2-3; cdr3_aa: CASSGGIGGTDTQYF; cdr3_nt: TGTGCCAGCAGTGGAGGCATCGGTGGCACAGATACGCAGTATTTT
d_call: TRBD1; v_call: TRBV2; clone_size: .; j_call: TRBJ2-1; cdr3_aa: CASNNDRGSYNEQFF; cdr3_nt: TGTGCCAGCAACAATGACAGGGGTTCCTACAATGAGCAGTTCTTC
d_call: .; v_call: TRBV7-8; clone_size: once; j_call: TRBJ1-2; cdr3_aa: CASSLTRPHNYGYTF; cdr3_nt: TGTGCCAGCAGCCTAACGAGGCCCCATAACTATGGCTACACCTTC
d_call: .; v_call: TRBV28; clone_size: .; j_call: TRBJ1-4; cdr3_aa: CASSFVIGGVDEKLFF; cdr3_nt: TGTGCCAGCAGTTTCGTAATCGGGGGTGTTGATGAAAAACTGTTTTTT
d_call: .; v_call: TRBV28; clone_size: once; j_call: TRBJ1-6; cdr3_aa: CASSLGRHPYNSPLHF; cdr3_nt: TGTGCCAGCAGTTTAGGCAGGCACCCCTATAATTCACCCCTCCACTTT
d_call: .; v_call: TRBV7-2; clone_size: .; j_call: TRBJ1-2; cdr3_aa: CASSSPRGGYTF; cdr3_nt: TGTGCCAGCAGCTCCCCGAGGGGTGGCTACACCTTC